This is a list of T cell receptor beta chains from one sample in a study of T cells expressing NK-cell markers. From the 5' RACE reads, TCRdb lists one entry per CDR3 protein and no DNA. In total, the table holds about 160,000 distinct CDR3 sequences. Sequenced material: blood T cells: a sorted CD56 or NKG2C T cell subset, CD4+ or CD8+ T cells, or bulk PBMC T cells (not recorded which). The receptors here all came from a man aged 18-69 years in good health. Both conserved end residues are part of each CDR3.

len: 14; j_gene: TRBJ2-5; v_gene: TRBV19; CDR3aa: CASSIQGYKETQYF
len: 16; j_gene: TRBJ2-2; v_gene: TRBV12-3/TRBV12-4; CDR3aa: CASSWTGGGWTGELFF
len: 14; j_gene: TRBJ2-7; v_gene: TRBV21-1; CDR3aa: CASSKEEDSYEQYF
len: 15; j_gene: TRBJ2-1; v_gene: TRBV6-1; CDR3aa: CASSVEGIWDNEQFF
len: 17; j_gene: TRBJ2-2; v_gene: TRBV9; CDR3aa: CASSAPRWGENTGELFF
len: 15; j_gene: TRBJ2-7; v_gene: TRBV19; CDR3aa: CASSISDLALHEQYF
len: 13; j_gene: TRBJ2-1; v_gene: TRBV27; CDR3aa: CASSLMGIGEQFF
len: 13; j_gene: TRBJ1-6; v_gene: TRBV7-8; CDR3aa: CASSPGGDSPLHF
len: 16; j_gene: TRBJ2-3; v_gene: TRBV28; CDR3aa: CASSFVSGGFTDTQYF
len: 15; j_gene: TRBJ2-3; v_gene: TRBV7-3; CDR3aa: CASSFVGGSTYTQYF
len: 17; j_gene: TRBJ2-3; v_gene: TRBV6-1; CDR3aa: CASSEPLRGGGTDTQYF
len: 12; j_gene: TRBJ2-7; v_gene: TRBV27; CDR3aa: CASSNPFSEQYF
len: 16; j_gene: TRBJ2-1; v_gene: TRBV2; CDR3aa: CASSEAPGTSVDEQFF
len: 13; j_gene: TRBJ1-2; v_gene: TRBV15; CDR3aa: CATSRTENYGYTF
len: 14; j_gene: TRBJ2-1; v_gene: TRBV27; CDR3aa: CASKVARGWAEQFF
len: 18; j_gene: TRBJ2-7; v_gene: TRBV12-3/TRBV12-4; CDR3aa: CASSSAFGSPTPPYEQYF
len: 14; j_gene: TRBJ2-3; v_gene: TRBV7-9; CDR3aa: CASSIPGDTDTQYF
len: 16; j_gene: TRBJ2-5; v_gene: TRBV6-5; CDR3aa: CASSYSPGQGGETQYF
len: 14; j_gene: TRBJ2-5; v_gene: TRBV2; CDR3aa: CASCLGRGLETQYF
len: 13; j_gene: TRBJ2-5; v_gene: TRBV2; CDR3aa: CASNMVQEETQYF
len: 13; j_gene: TRBJ1-1; v_gene: TRBV7-3; CDR3aa: CASSLIGGREAFF
len: 12; j_gene: TRBJ2-1; v_gene: TRBV9; CDR3aa: CASSLSFGEQFF
len: 13; j_gene: TRBJ1-1; v_gene: TRBV11-2; CDR3aa: CASSHSGNTEAFF
len: 14; j_gene: TRBJ2-5; v_gene: TRBV29-1; CDR3aa: CSFPKGVGRETQYF
len: 13; j_gene: TRBJ2-7; v_gene: TRBV6-4; CDR3aa: CASSEGQGNEQYF
len: 14; j_gene: TRBJ2-2; v_gene: TRBV7-3; CDR3aa: CASSLLAGTGELFF
len: 16; j_gene: TRBJ2-1; v_gene: TRBV11-3; CDR3aa: CASQQGGRGSYNEQFF
len: 17; j_gene: TRBJ1-5; v_gene: TRBV6-1; CDR3aa: CASSADPGVYSNQPQHF
len: 14; j_gene: TRBJ2-1; v_gene: TRBV19; CDR3aa: CASSNRNSNNEQFF
len: 15; j_gene: TRBJ2-7; v_gene: TRBV5-4; CDR3aa: CASSPYGTWGVEQYF
len: 11; j_gene: TRBJ1-4; v_gene: TRBV2; CDR3aa: CASSSGTGLFF
len: 15; j_gene: TRBJ2-7; v_gene: TRBV5-1; CDR3aa: CASSSGPGRSYEQYF
len: 16; j_gene: TRBJ2-6; v_gene: TRBV6-1; CDR3aa: CASRGGAGSGANVLTF
len: 15; j_gene: TRBJ2-5; v_gene: TRBV19; CDR3aa: CASSTRTGIYGTQYF
len: 15; j_gene: TRBJ1-5; v_gene: TRBV19; CDR3aa: CASSEDSGPYQPQHF
len: 15; j_gene: TRBJ2-5; v_gene: TRBV6-5; CDR3aa: CASSYGLWDEETQYF
len: 13; j_gene: TRBJ2-4; v_gene: TRBV7-9; CDR3aa: CASSDRDSNIQYF
len: 14; j_gene: TRBJ2-4; v_gene: TRBV19; CDR3aa: CASSIRGGKNIQYF
len: 16; j_gene: TRBJ1-5; v_gene: TRBV20-1; CDR3aa: CSARDIRSPGYQPQHF
len: 14; j_gene: TRBJ2-1; v_gene: TRBV20-1; CDR3aa: CSARGRGRGGEQFF
len: 15; j_gene: TRBJ1-4; v_gene: TRBV13; CDR3aa: CASSFNRATNEKLFF
len: 15; j_gene: TRBJ2-7; v_gene: TRBV25-1; CDR3aa: CASSAFGQSSYEQYF
len: 15; j_gene: TRBJ1-4; v_gene: TRBV6-1; CDR3aa: CASSLRDSTNEKLFF
len: 13; j_gene: TRBJ1-1; v_gene: TRBV24-1; CDR3aa: CATSASGATEAFF
len: 16; j_gene: TRBJ1-1; v_gene: TRBV7-8; CDR3aa: CASSLAPRGSRTEAFF
len: 18; j_gene: TRBJ2-2; v_gene: TRBV7-8; CDR3aa: CASSLMDRGTSNTGELFF
len: 15; j_gene: TRBJ2-1; v_gene: TRBV12-3/TRBV12-4; CDR3aa: CASSSPITSGGEQFF
len: 18; j_gene: TRBJ2-7; v_gene: TRBV11-2; CDR3aa: CASSYRSGVGTGVYEQYF
len: 15; j_gene: TRBJ2-7; v_gene: TRBV7-9; CDR3aa: CASSLGQGSLYEQYF
len: 15; j_gene: TRBJ1-5; v_gene: TRBV12-3/TRBV12-4; CDR3aa: CASSLGQNSNQPQHF
len: 13; j_gene: TRBJ2-3; v_gene: TRBV12-3/TRBV12-4; CDR3aa: CASLGVLAPQKYF
len: 14; j_gene: TRBJ2-7; v_gene: TRBV29-1; CDR3aa: CSVEFGQDTYEQYF
len: 15; j_gene: TRBJ2-3; v_gene: TRBV19; CDR3aa: CASSSGGLHTDTQYF
len: 16; j_gene: TRBJ2-2; v_gene: TRBV6-5; CDR3aa: CASSYSLAGESGELFF
len: 12; j_gene: TRBJ2-5; v_gene: TRBV25-1; CDR3aa: CASGKGVETQYF
len: 15; j_gene: TRBJ2-5; v_gene: TRBV28; CDR3aa: CASSLSGAPRETQYF
len: 15; j_gene: TRBJ1-5; v_gene: TRBV2; CDR3aa: CASSEGHYSNQPQHF
len: 20; j_gene: TRBJ2-6; v_gene: TRBV11-1; CDR3aa: CASSFTARDRDCSGANVLTF
len: 14; j_gene: TRBJ1-1; v_gene: TRBV20-1; CDR3aa: CSARGWVRNTEAFF